This T cell receptor (beta chain) was observed in a study of response to subunit inactivated influenza vaccine. General study results and limits: It was suggested by the authors that few new T cells are recruited by each seasonal influenza vaccination.

TCRdb re-called the RT-PCR reads with MiXCR, one entry per CDR3 protein. The sample records around 300,000 distinct CDR3 sequences, 20% to 25% being singletons. This clonotype turned up a few times. As yet, its antigen is unknown. V was cut by 5 bases and J by 6 bases, with 20 bases left in between. Germline CDR1 SEHNR, CDR2 FQNEAQ (reference sequence). The CDR3 covers 15 residues. The input for sequencing was PBMCs from blood, taken roughly 20 months after vaccination. This receptor was identified in a man between 50 and 70 years old who received an inactivated influenza vaccine. V gene TRBV7-9 combines with J gene TRBJ2-7; possibly TRBD1 for D (6 bases). CDR3: CASSGRDITLGEQYF. The CDR3 bases are TGTGCCAGCAGCGGCAGGGACATAACACTAGGCGAGCAGTACTTC.